This entry features one T cell receptor (beta chain) sequence. This table comes from immunoSEQ multiplex PCR, and its TCRdb copy is limited to in-frame clones, with some not included. Here the sample spans about 94,000 clones, around nine tenths being singletons. This sample is drawn from a study of OX40 agonist ivuxolimab in advanced cancers. V shed 5 bases and J 2 bases; nucleotides not matched to a gene: 10. The CDR3 sequence is 16 residues long. Germline V gene lookup returns CDR1 SGHTA and CDR2 FQGTGA. This receptor was obtained from an adult with an advanced solid tumor such as melanoma, head and neck, liver or kidney cancer. This sample comprised CD4+ or CD8+ T cells sorted from blood, obtained in a trial of the OX40 agonist ivuxolimab. The V gene is TRBV7-3, the J gene TRBJ1-2, with TRBD1 matching over 8 bases. The CDR3 nucleotides read TGTGCCAGCAGCCAGAGAGCAGGGGGCTCCAACTATGGCTACACCTTC. Protein product: CASSQRAGGSNYGYTF.